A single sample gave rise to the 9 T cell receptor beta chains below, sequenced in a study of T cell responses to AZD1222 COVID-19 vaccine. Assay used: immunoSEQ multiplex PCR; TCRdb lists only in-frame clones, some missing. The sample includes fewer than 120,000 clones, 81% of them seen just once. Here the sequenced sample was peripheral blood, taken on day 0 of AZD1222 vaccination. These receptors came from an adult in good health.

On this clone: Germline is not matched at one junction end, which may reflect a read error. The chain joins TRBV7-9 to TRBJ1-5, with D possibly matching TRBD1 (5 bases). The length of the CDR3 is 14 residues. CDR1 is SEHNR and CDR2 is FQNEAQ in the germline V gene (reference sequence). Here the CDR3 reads CVSSYGTGNQPQHF. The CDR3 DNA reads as TGTGTCAGCAGCTACGGGACCGGCAATCAGCCCCAGCATTTT.

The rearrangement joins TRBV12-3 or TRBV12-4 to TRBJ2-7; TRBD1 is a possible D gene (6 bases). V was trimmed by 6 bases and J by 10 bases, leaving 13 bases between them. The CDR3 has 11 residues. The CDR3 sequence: CASSPRQEQYF. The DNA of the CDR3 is TGTGCCAGCAGCCCAAGACAGGAACAGTACTTC.

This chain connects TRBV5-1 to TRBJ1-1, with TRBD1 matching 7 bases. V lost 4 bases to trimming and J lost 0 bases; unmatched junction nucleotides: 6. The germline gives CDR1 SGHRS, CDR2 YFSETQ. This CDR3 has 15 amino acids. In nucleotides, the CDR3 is TGCGCCAGCAGCGGGAAGACAGGGATGAACACTGAAGCTTTCTTT. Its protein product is CASSGKTGMNTEAFF.

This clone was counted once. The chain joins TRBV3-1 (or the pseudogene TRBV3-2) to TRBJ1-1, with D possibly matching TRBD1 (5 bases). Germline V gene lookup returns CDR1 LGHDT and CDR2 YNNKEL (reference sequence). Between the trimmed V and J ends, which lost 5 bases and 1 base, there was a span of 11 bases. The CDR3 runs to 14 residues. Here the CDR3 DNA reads TGTGCCAGCAGCTGGGACCGATGGAACACTGAAGCTTTCTTT. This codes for CASSWDRWNTEAFF.

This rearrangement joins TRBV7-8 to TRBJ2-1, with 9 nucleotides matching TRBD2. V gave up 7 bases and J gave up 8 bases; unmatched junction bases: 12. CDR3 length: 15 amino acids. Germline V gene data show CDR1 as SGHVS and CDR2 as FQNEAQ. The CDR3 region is CASTRVAGVIDEQFF. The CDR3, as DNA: TGTGCCAGCACCCGAGTAGCGGGAGTAATTGATGAGCAGTTCTTC.

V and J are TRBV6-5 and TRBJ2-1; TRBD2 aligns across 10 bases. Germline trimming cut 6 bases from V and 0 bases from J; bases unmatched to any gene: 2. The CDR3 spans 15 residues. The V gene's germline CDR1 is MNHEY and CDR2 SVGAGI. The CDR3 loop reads CASSRTSGSYNEQFF. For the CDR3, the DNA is TGTGCCAGCAGCCGGACTAGCGGCTCCTACAATGAGCAGTTCTTC.

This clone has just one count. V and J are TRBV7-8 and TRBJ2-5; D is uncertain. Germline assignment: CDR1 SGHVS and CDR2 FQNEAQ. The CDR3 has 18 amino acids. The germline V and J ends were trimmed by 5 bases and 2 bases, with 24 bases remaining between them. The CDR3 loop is CASSRTTSNPGYQETQYF. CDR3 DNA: TGTGCCAGCAGCCGAACCACCTCCAATCCGGGCTATCAAGAGACCCAGTACTTC. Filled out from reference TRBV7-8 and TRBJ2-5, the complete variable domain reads GAGVSQSPRYKVAKRGQDVALRCDPISGHVSLFWYQQALGQGPEFLTYFQNEAQLDKSGLPSDRFFAERPEGSVSTLKIQRTQQEDSAVYLCASSRTTSNPGYQETQYFGPGTRLLVL.

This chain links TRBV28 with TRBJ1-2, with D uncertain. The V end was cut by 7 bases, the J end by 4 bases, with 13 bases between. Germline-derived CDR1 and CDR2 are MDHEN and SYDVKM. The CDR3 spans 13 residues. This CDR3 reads CASTRGIGYGYTF. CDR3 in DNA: TGTGCCAGCACCAGAGGGATAGGCTATGGCTACACCTTC.

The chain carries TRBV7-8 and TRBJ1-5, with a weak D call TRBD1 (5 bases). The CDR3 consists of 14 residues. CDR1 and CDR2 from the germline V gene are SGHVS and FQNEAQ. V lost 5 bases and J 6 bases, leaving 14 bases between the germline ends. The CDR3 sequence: CASSARDEGQPQHF. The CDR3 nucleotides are TGTGCCAGCAGCGCCAGGGATGAAGGTCAGCCCCAGCATTTT.